These T cell receptor beta chains were read from a single sample in a study of T cell repertoires in cytomegalovirus infection. TCRdb re-analysed the reads in MiXCR, keeping a single row per CDR3 protein. The data contain about 310,000 distinct CDR3 sequences, 20% to 30% of them singletons. These receptors' antigens are unknown. Specimen: cultured PBMCs, collected from culture after CMV antigen stimulation. The receptors come from a human donor in good health (CMV status not recorded). Some clones in this sample may be carry-over from other donors' samples. Each CDR3 is given with its conserved first and last residue. The D gene is left open where the match is weak. The size field is filled for only some rows; it gives once, few, many or a size class.

size	V	D	length	J	CDR3	DNA
few	TRBV19	TRBD2	16	TRBJ2-1	CASSPGLAGGWNEQFF	TGTGCCAGTAGTCCAGGACTAGCGGGAGGGTGGAATGAGCAGTTCTTC
.	TRBV2	TRBD2	16	TRBJ2-1	CASSGPLAGGHNEQFF	TGTGCCAGCAGTGGGCCACTAGCGGGAGGGCACAATGAGCAGTTCTTC
many	TRBV7-2	TRBD1	18	TRBJ1-2	CASSLTSGRQGADYGYTF	TGTGCCAGCAGCTTAACGAGCGGCCGACAGGGGGCCGACTATGGCTACACCTTC
.	TRBV12-3/TRBV12-4	.	15	TRBJ1-3	CASSLEGRSGNTIYF	TGTGCCAGCAGTTTAGAGGGCAGATCAGGAAACACCATATATTTT
few	TRBV27	TRBD2	15	TRBJ2-3	CASSPGRSGRDTQYF	TGTGCCAGCAGCCCTGGGCGTAGCGGGAGAGATACGCAGTATTTT
many	TRBV7-2	TRBD1	17	TRBJ2-1	CASSPTRDRSYYNEQFF	TGTGCCAGCAGCCCCACGAGGGACAGGTCTTACTACAATGAGCAGTTCTTC
few	TRBV7-8	.	14	TRBJ1-4	CASRRGVGDEKLFF	TGTGCCAGCAGGCGAGGGGTCGGCGATGAAAAACTGTTTTTT
few	TRBV6-1	.	13	TRBJ2-2	CASGYLTTGELFF	TGTGCCAGCGGGTACCTAACCACCGGGGAGCTGTTTTTT
.	TRBV4-3	.	16	TRBJ1-4	CASSDRGQAASEKLFF	TGCGCCAGCTCCGATCGGGGGCAGGCCGCCAGCGAAAAACTGTTTTTT
.	TRBV5-1	.	15	TRBJ1-1	CASSFHPRMNTEAFF	TGCGCCAGCAGCTTCCATCCTAGGATGAACACTGAAGCTTTCTTT
.	TRBV28	.	13	TRBJ1-2	CASSMGTAYGYTF	TGTGCCAGCAGTATGGGGACGGCCTATGGCTACACCTTC
few	TRBV6-1	.	14	TRBJ2-2	CASSGTSGIGELFF	TGTGCCAGCAGTGGGACCAGTGGGATCGGGGAGCTGTTTTTT
.	TRBV7-2	TRBD1	15	TRBJ2-1	CASGGGTGTYNEQFF	TGTGCCAGCGGAGGCGGGACAGGGACCTACAATGAGCAGTTCTTC
few	TRBV6-2/TRBV6-3	TRBD1	14	TRBJ2-2	CASSRQGNRGELFF	TGTGCCAGCAGCAGACAGGGGAATAGGGGGGAGCTGTTTTTT
.	TRBV27	.	14	TRBJ2-1	CASSLGQSGGEQFF	TGTGCCAGCAGTTTAGGGCAGTCTGGCGGTGAGCAGTTCTTC
once	TRBV2	TRBD1	14	TRBJ2-3	CATSSRDRADTQYF	TGTGCCACCTCGTCCCGGGACAGGGCAGATACGCAGTATTTT
.	TRBV20-1	TRBD2	14	TRBJ2-5	CSAPEIAGVETQYF	TGCAGTGCCCCCGAAATAGCGGGAGTTGAGACCCAGTACTTC